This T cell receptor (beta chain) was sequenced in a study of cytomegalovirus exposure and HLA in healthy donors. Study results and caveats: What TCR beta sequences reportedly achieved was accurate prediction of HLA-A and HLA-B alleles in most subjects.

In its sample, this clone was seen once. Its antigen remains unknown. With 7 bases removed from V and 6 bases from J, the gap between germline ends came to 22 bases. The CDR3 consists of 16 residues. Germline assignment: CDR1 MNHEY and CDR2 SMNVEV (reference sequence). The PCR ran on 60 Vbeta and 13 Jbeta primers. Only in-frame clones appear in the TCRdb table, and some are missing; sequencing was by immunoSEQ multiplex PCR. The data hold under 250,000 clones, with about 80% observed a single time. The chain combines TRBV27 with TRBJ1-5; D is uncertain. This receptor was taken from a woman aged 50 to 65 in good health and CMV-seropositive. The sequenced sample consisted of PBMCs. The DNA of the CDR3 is TGTGCCAGCACCGCAATTTACCGGAACTCGGGTCAGCCCCAGCATTTT. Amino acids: CASTAIYRNSGQPQHF.